This TCR beta chain was documented in a study of blood T cell repertoires in COVID-19. Study at large: Sites across the United States, Italy and Spain contributed samples from acute and convalescent COVID-19.

This CDR3 region has 14 residues. Germline lookup yields CDR1 SGHNT and CDR2 YYREEE (reference sequence). V lost 4 bases and J 3 bases, leaving 14 bases between the germline ends. The study drew participants aged about 18 to 89 years from approximately 25 US areas. Each participant's cohort was designated according to participant-reported clinical history. Authors' processing steps: For nucleated cells, counts were estimated from reference gene primer amplification. The repertoire was sequenced with immunoSEQ multiplex PCR; TCRdb's copy has only in-frame clones and lacks some. That table gives V, J and clone size, and the DNA gave D and trimming. The table includes about 140,000 clones, about four fifths detected once.

The receptor was derived from a woman aged 50 to 65 with acute COVID-19. The sample was PBMCs or T cells enriched from blood (not recorded which). J is TRBJ2-7 and V is TRBV5-4; maybe TRBD1 (6 bases). In DNA form, the CDR3 reads TGTGCCAGCAGCAAAGCCCAGGGGATCTACGAGCAGTACTTC. It is translated as CASSKAQGIYEQYF.